A single sample is the source of the 12 T cell receptor beta chains below, sequenced in a study of T cells in Graves' hyperthyroidism and ophthalmopathy. RNA transcripts gave rise to amplified TCR beta CDR3 regions. Carried out on the TCR CDR3, a first-round RT-PCR used the HTBI primer set. TCRdb called the multiplex PCR reads again in MiXCR, with one record for every CDR3 protein. The table shows 530,000 or so distinct CDR3 sequences, with over 15% occurring only once. The sample comprised blood. The receptor source for this set is a woman aged 18 to 35 with Graves' ophthalmopathy.

This clonotype was counted many times. V usage is TRBV27 and J usage is TRBJ2-7; a possible D gene is TRBD2 (6 bases). Germline V CDR1 and CDR2: MNHEY, SMNVEV (reference sequence). Trimming shortened V by 5 bases and J by 3 bases, and 20 bases separated the two germline ends. The CDR3 has 16 amino acids. For the CDR3, the DNA is TGTGCCAGCAGTCTTAATAGCGGTGCGCCGATCTACGAGCAGTACTTC. This codes for CASSLNSGAPIYEQYF.

This clonotype has at least ten counts. This chain links TRBV27 with TRBJ2-1, with 7 nucleotides matching TRBD1. Trimming took 5 bases from V and 7 from J; bases not matched to a gene: 17. The CDR3 is made up of 17 amino acids. The germline V gene encodes CDR1 MNHEY and CDR2 SMNVEV (reference sequence). CDR3 nucleotides: TGTGCCAGCAGTCCCTGGGAAGGGGGCAGTTCGGGGAATGAGCAGTTCTTC. Translating gives CASSPWEGGSSGNEQFF.

This clonotype was picked up many times. CDR3: CASSSSRGEAYNEQFF. Here the CDR3 DNA reads TGTGCCAGCAGCTCCTCTCGGGGGGAGGCCTACAATGAGCAGTTCTTC. V is TRBV11-3 and J is TRBJ2-1, with TRBD2 matching 7 bases. The CDR3 sequence is 16 residues long. Germline CDR1 is SGHNT and CDR2 is YENEEA. Unmatched junction bases numbered 8, after V lost 4 bases and J lost 2 bases.

There are many counts of this clonotype. The V gene is TRBV6-1, the J gene TRBJ1-1; weak D call: TRBD1 (5 bases). The CDR3 has 16 amino acids. Germline V lookup: CDR1 MNHNS, CDR2 SASEGT. The germline V and J ends were trimmed by 6 bases and 0 bases, with 17 bases remaining between them. CDR3 in DNA: TGTGCCAGCAGGGCCATATGGCAGGGAATGAACACTGAAGCTTTCTTT. Protein: CASRAIWQGMNTEAFF.

This clonotype was observed a handful of times. The J gene is TRBJ2-6, the V gene TRBV27; tentatively, D is TRBD1 (6 bases). This CDR3 is 16 amino acids long. Per the germline V gene, CDR1 is MNHEY and CDR2 is SMNVEV (reference sequence). V was pared by 5 bases and J by 4 bases, with 15 bases between. CDR3 sequence (DNA): TGTGCCAGCAGTCACAGGGTGGTGGTCGGGGCCAACGTCCTGACTTTC. Amino acid sequence: CASSHRVVVGANVLTF.

The rearrangement links TRBV7-9 to TRBJ2-3, with D possibly being TRBD1 (6 bases). Germline CDR1 reads SEHNR; CDR2 reads FQNEAQ (reference sequence). The V end was cut by 5 bases, the J end by 5 bases, with 11 bases between. This CDR3 comprises 13 residues. The CDR3 protein is CASSAGVEDTQYF. In DNA form, the CDR3 reads TGTGCCAGCAGCGCAGGGGTGGAAGATACGCAGTATTTT.

In its sample, this clonotype was seen many times. The chain has TRBV7-3 and TRBJ1-1, with unresolved D. This CDR3 has 14 residues. V dropped 5 bases and J dropped 4 bases, with 14 bases sitting between them. Per the germline V gene, CDR1 is SGHTA and CDR2 is FQGTGA. DNA of the CDR3: TGTGCCAGCAGCACTGGGGTGGAGAGCACTGAAGCTTTCTTT. Encoded protein: CASSTGVESTEAFF.

J is TRBJ1-3 and V is TRBV3-1, with a possible D match to TRBD1 (5 bases). Trimming pared 3 bases from V and 0 bases from J, leaving 12 bases between. CDR1 is LGHDT and CDR2 is YNNKEL in the germline V gene (reference sequence). This CDR3 is 16 amino acids long. The CDR3 DNA reads TGTGCCAGCAGCCACTCCAACAGGTTCTCTGGAAACACCATATATTTT. Residues: CASSHSNRFSGNTIYF.

This clonotype was observed at least ten times. This chain links TRBV3-1 with TRBJ1-1; D unresolved. Trimming cost V 4 bases and J 1 base, with 10 bases left between them. Germline CDR1 and CDR2: LGHDT and YNNKEL (reference sequence). This CDR3 is built from 14 residues. The CDR3 here is CASSRTTENTEAFF. CDR3 coding DNA: TGTGCCAGCAGCCGGACGACTGAGAACACTGAAGCTTTCTTT.

J is TRBJ1-2 and V is TRBV6-2 or TRBV6-3; no definite D call. The CDR3 covers 15 residues. Trimming removed 7 bases at V and 3 bases at J, with 18 bases between. The V gene's germline CDR1 is MNHEY and CDR2 SVGEGT. The CDR3 DNA sequence: TGTGCCAGCACGGGGTCCTGGGGTCTTCACTATGGCTACACCTTC. This encodes CASTGSWGLHYGYTF.

About this clonotype itself: The junction shows a germline mismatch at one end, possibly a read error. V and J are TRBV15 and TRBJ2-2; the match to TRBD2 covers 12 bases. This CDR3 region has 16 residues. Germline-derived CDR1 and CDR2 are LNHNV and YYDKDF (reference sequence). For the CDR3, the DNA is TGTACCACCAGCAGACTAGCGGGAGTGGGCACCGGGGAGCTGTTTTTT. It yields the protein CTTSRLAGVGTGELFF.

The CDR3 loop is CATTQGSNYNEQFF. The DNA of the CDR3 is TGTGCCACTACACAGGGGTCGAATTACAATGAGCAGTTCTTC. The genes are TRBV6-1 and TRBJ2-1, with 7 bases matching TRBD1. This CDR3 comprises 14 residues. V lost 10 bases, J lost 4 bases, and 10 bases stayed unmatched. From germline, CDR1 is MNHNS and CDR2 SASEGT.